This TCR beta chain appears in the sequencing data of a study of tumor and adjacent non-tumor tissue in lung cancer. This sample's RNA came from whole unsorted tissue. A modified ARM-PCR protocol with three rounds of nested PCR amplified TCRbeta. TCRdb independently ran MiXCR on the multiplex PCR reads; one entry per CDR3 protein. The profile shows over 110,000 distinct CDR3 sequences, 60% to 70% of them singletons. This CDR3 is 13 amino acids long. V dropped 3 bases and J dropped 7 bases, with 10 bases sitting between them. Germline loops: CDR1 MNHNS, CDR2 SASEGT. This clonotype appeared many times. This TCR was sampled from a man in his sixties with small cell lung cancer. The chain joins TRBV6-1 to TRBJ1-5, with unresolved D. Sample: lung tumor tissue. The CDR3 sequence is CASSDSRRQPQHF. The CDR3 region has the DNA TGTGCCAGCAGTGACAGCCGGCGGCAGCCCCAGCATTTT.